The rows below give T cell receptor beta chains drawn from one sample of a study of blood T cell repertoires in COVID-19. Repertoires were generated with immunoSEQ multiplex PCR, while TCRdb's copy carries only in-frame clones and drops some. The data show fewer than 50,000 clones, 88% seen once. Sequencing input: peripheral blood. The origin of the receptors is a man aged 50 or older with active COVID-19. The CDR3 runs from the conserved cysteine through the conserved F or W. Fields, in order: V gene, D gene, CDR3 protein. A D gene is named only where the DNA matches it firmly.

V: TRBV4-2; D: TRBD1; CDR3: CASSQDFEGAGDTQYF
V: TRBV28; D: -; CDR3: CASSSLYEQYF
V: TRBV11-3; D: -; CDR3: CASSLVSGFSEKLFF
V: TRBV12-5; D: TRBD2; CDR3: CASGLVAGSFQETQYF
V: TRBV3-1/TRBV3-2; D: TRBD2; CDR3: CASSQVIAGVGETQYF
V: TRBV3-1/TRBV3-2; D: -; CDR3: CASSPTQGANEKLFF
V: TRBV11-1; D: TRBD2; CDR3: CASSSRTSQFDNEQFF
V: TRBV4-3; D: -; CDR3: CASSREGATEAFF
V: TRBV3-1/TRBV3-2; D: -; CDR3: CASSQLGRSDGYTF
V: TRBV28; D: -; CDR3: CASCGNYGYTF
V: TRBV7-9; D: -; CDR3: CASSSQGLVGAFF
V: TRBV7-8; D: -; CDR3: CASSHRDNSGEQYF
V: TRBV4-3; D: TRBD2; CDR3: CASSLGLAGVYDEQFF
V: TRBV14; D: TRBD1; CDR3: CASSRRQGGEQYF
V: TRBV6-2/TRBV6-3; D: TRBD1; CDR3: CASSYRVRGPGELFF
V: TRBV6-1; D: TRBD2; CDR3: CASSDQRGFTDTQYF
V: TRBV7-7; D: -; CDR3: CASSLAQADTQYF
V: TRBV6-5; D: -; CDR3: CASSYGTYSGNTIYF
V: TRBV21-1; D: -; CDR3: CASSRPRRVGQKTSNYGYTF
V: TRBV15; D: -; CDR3: CATSRGRAYGYTF
V: TRBV15; D: -; CDR3: CATSRDLGENTEAFF
V: TRBV11-1; D: -; CDR3: CASSPTDTTYEQYF
V: TRBV11-2; D: -; CDR3: CASRPTSGGKDGYEQYF
V: TRBV3-1/TRBV3-2; D: -; CDR3: CASARRGSFNEKLFF
V: TRBV6-1; D: TRBD2; CDR3: CASSDVAGGRDTQYF
V: TRBV11-3; D: TRBD1; CDR3: CASRIRDRGRYGYTF
V: TRBV6-6; D: TRBD2; CDR3: CASSASRAGVGEQYF
V: TRBV6-6; D: TRBD2; CDR3: CASVGGDTQYF
V: TRBV25-1; D: TRBD1; CDR3: CASSEPNRGSVHEQYF
V: TRBV21-1; D: -; CDR3: CASSKGLHRAAGELFF
V: TRBV4-1; D: TRBD1; CDR3: CASSHIQGQGGTDTQYF
V: TRBV27; D: TRBD2; CDR3: CASSLSPGTILRGIQYF
V: TRBV5-1; D: -; CDR3: CASSLVGRNEQFF
V: TRBV3-1/TRBV3-2; D: TRBD2; CDR3: CASCRLAGGPGETQYF
V: TRBV4-1; D: TRBD1; CDR3: CASSQDPGAGQVHF
V: TRBV7-9; D: TRBD2; CDR3: CASSLAGGAQYF
V: TRBV25-1; D: -; CDR3: CASSEYVRGEQYF
V: TRBV5-8; D: -; CDR3: CASSLHGVQEAFF
V: TRBV14; D: -; CDR3: CASSQDETDSYNEQFF
V: TRBV5-5; D: -; CDR3: CASSLFGGALETQYF
V: TRBV12-5; D: -; CDR3: CASGRSDGGETQYF
V: TRBV27; D: TRBD1; CDR3: CATTRRGLANEKLFF
V: TRBV28; D: -; CDR3: CASSYETSLTQAFF
V: TRBV4-2; D: -; CDR3: CASSQDRGGTETQYF
V: TRBV19; D: -; CDR3: CASSTTVDTQYF
V: TRBV19; D: -; CDR3: CASSIYMNTEAFF
V: TRBV6-5; D: -; CDR3: CASRSGTIVNEKLFF
V: TRBV11-2; D: TRBD1; CDR3: CASSSFVYGTGGVNEQFF
V: TRBV7-7; D: -; CDR3: CASSLGLGGEQFF
V: TRBV12-5; D: -; CDR3: CASGGAGRLNQPQHF
V: TRBV7-8; D: -; CDR3: CASSLAGGLAGANVLTF
V: TRBV7-9; D: -; CDR3: CASNIAGLGLDTGELFF
V: TRBV18; D: -; CDR3: CASSPIGGLGEKLFF